The 7 T cell receptor beta chains presented below share a single source sample, sequenced in a study of beta chain features in type 1 diabetes. Reverse transcribing all isolated RNA meant expressed TCRB transcripts were sequenced. Only in-frame clones appear in the TCRdb table, and some are missing; sequencing was by immunoSEQ multiplex PCR. Among hundreds of thousands of clones listed, around 13% were seen once. Sequencing input: naive CD4+ T cells from blood. The receptors stem from a man aged 18 to 29 in good health.

There are a few counts of this clone. Other nucleotide sequences in the sample specify the same CDR3. The gene calls are TRBV14 and TRBJ1-3; D gene uncertain. Germline CDR1 SGHDN, CDR2 FVKESK. V shed 1 base and J shed 4 bases, with 5 bases lying between them. There are 13 residues in the CDR3. CDR3 in DNA: TGTGCCAGCAGCCAAGGGCCAGGAAACACCATATATTTT. Protein sequence: CASSQGPGNTIYF.

In its sample, this clone was seen a few times. This rearrangement joins TRBV28 to TRBJ2-7; TRBD1 is a possible D gene (5 bases). The CDR3 covers 15 residues. Trimming took off 4 bases at V and 4 bases at J, with 17 bases between the two ends. Germline assignment: CDR1 MDHEN and CDR2 SYDVKM. The CDR3 DNA reads TGTGCCAGCAGTTCCCTGCCCAAGACAGTATACGAGCAGTACTTC. Its protein is CASSSLPKTVYEQYF.

The chain joins TRBV29-1 to TRBJ2-7, with 12 bases that match TRBD2. Unmatched junction bases numbered 7, after V lost 6 bases and J lost 4 bases. CDR1 SQVTM and CDR2 ANQGSEA come from the germline V gene. The CDR3 runs to 14 residues. The CDR3 loop is CSVQTSGSMYEQYF. In DNA, the CDR3 is TGCAGCGTCCAGACTAGCGGGAGTATGTACGAGCAGTACTTC.

This chain uses TRBV7-3 with TRBJ2-6, with TRBD1 as a possible D gene (6 bases). This CDR3 comprises 17 residues. The V gene lost 2 bases and the J gene lost 2 bases, with 13 bases spanning the gap. Germline CDR1 and CDR2: SGHTA and FQGTGA. Here the CDR3 reads CASSLQGPGTGANVLTF. CDR3 in DNA: TGTGCCAGCAGCTTACAGGGGCCAGGAACTGGGGCCAACGTCCTGACTTTC.

The chain combines TRBV30 with TRBJ1-1; TRBD1 agrees at 7 bases. The CDR3 spans 13 residues. CDR1 is GTSNPN, CDR2 SVGIG, per germline (reference sequence). V lost 1 base and J lost 6; bases outside the gene matches: 5. CDR3 residues: CAWSARGFAEAFF. The DNA for the CDR3 is TGTGCCTGGAGTGCCAGGGGGTTCGCTGAAGCTTTCTTT.

V and J are TRBV15 and TRBJ2-5, with 10 positions matching TRBD1. The germline V gene has CDR1 LNHNV and CDR2 YYDKDF (reference sequence). The CDR3 has 15 amino acids. V shed 5 bases and J 2 bases; nucleotides not matched to a gene: 5. The CDR3 sequence is CATSPGQGTQETQYF. The CDR3 DNA follows: TGTGCCACCAGCCCGGGACAGGGGACTCAAGAGACCCAGTACTTC. Filled out from reference TRBV15 and TRBJ2-5, the complete variable domain reads DAMVIQNPRYQVTQFGKPVTLSCSQTLNHNVMYWYQQKSSQAPKLLFHYYDKDFNNEADTPDNFQSRRPNTSFCFLDIRSPGLGDTAMYLCATSPGQGTQETQYFGPGTRLLVL.

Concerning this clone itself: The junction differs from germline at one of its ends, possibly a read error. This sequence joins TRBV15 and TRBJ2-5; 13 positions match TRBD2. CDR1 and CDR2 (germline): LNHNV, YYDKDF (reference sequence). CDR3 size: 15 residues. CDR3 nucleotides: TGTGCCACCAGCAGAGATTCAACTAGCGGGAGGGCCTGGAACTTC. This translates into CATSRDSTSGRAWNF.